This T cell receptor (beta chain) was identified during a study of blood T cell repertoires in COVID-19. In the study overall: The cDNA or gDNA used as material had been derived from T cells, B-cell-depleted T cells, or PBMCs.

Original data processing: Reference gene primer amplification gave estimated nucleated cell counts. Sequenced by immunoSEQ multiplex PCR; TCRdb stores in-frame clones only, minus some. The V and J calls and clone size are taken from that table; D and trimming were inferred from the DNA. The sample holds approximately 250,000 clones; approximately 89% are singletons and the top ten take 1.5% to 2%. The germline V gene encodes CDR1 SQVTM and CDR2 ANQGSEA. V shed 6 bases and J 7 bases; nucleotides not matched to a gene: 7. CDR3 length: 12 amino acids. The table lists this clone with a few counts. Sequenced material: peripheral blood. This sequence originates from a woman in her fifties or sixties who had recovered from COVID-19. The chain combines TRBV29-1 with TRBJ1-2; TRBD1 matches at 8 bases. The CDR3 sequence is CSVQGAQVGYTF. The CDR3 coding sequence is TGCAGCGTCCAGGGGGCGCAGGTTGGCTACACCTTC. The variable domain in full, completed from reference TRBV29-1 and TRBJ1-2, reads SAVISQKPSRDICQRGTSLTIQCQVDSQVTMMFWYRQQPGQSLTLIATANQGSEATYESGFVIDKFPISRPNLTFSTLTVSNMSPEDSSIYLCSVQGAQVGYTFGSGTRLTVV.